Below, 9 T cell receptor beta chains from the same sample are listed, as sequenced in a study of shared clonotypes between healthy human individuals. Data came from immunoSEQ multiplex PCR; TCRdb stores just in-frame clones and leaves some out. The sample contains about 580,000 clones, roughly 98% of which appear only once. CD8 cells regarded as naive lacked CD45RO, were positively chosen for CCR7, and omitted terminally differentiated effector memory CD45RA+ cells. The sequenced material came from naive CD8+ T cells sorted from blood. These receptors all stem from a young man in good health.

The chain links TRBV14 to TRBJ2-7; 9 nucleotides align to TRBD2. The CDR3 runs 15 residues. Germline CDR1 reads SGHDN; CDR2 reads FVKESK. Losses at the gene ends were 4 bases for V and 7 bases for J; bases not matched to a gene: 11. The CDR3 sequence: CASSLLGGRAGEQYF. The CDR3 region has the DNA TGTGCCAGCAGCCTCCTCGGCGGGAGGGCGGGTGAGCAGTACTTC.

J is TRBJ2-7 and V is TRBV2; 7 nucleotides align to TRBD1. The CDR3 runs 10 residues. V was pared by 4 bases and J by 9 bases, with 0 bases of the junction left unmatched. Germline V gene lookup returns CDR1 SNHLY and CDR2 FYNNEI. The DNA of the CDR3 is TGTGCCAGCAGTGGACAGGGGCAGTACTTC. It yields the protein CASSGQGQYF.

The V gene is TRBV10-1, the J gene TRBJ2-1; D is possibly TRBD1 or TRBD2 (5 bases each). The CDR3 spans 13 residues. Germline loops: CDR1 WNHNN, CDR2 SYGVQD (reference sequence). Trimming cost V 3 bases and J 8 bases, with 11 bases left between them. The CDR3, as DNA: TGCGCCAGCAGTGACTCAGGGAGCCATGAGCAGTTCTTC. Residues: CASSDSGSHEQFF.

V is TRBV5-7 and J is TRBJ2-3, with TRBD1 identical over 7 bases. TRBV5-7 qualifies as an ORF whose function is uncertain. The CDR3 runs to 12 residues. The V segment lost 4 bases and the J segment 6 bases; nucleotides outside the gene matches: 2. Here the CDR3 reads CASSEGADTQYF. As DNA, the CDR3 is TGTGCCAGCAGCGAGGGGGCGGATACGCAGTATTTT.

The chain recombines TRBV11-2 with TRBJ2-7, with D perhaps matching TRBD1 (5 bases). Trimming removed 5 bases at V and 6 bases at J, with 8 bases between. CDR3 length: 11 amino acids. CDR1 and CDR2 (germline): SGHAT, FQNNGV. The CDR3 here is CASSQGAEQYF. Here the CDR3 DNA reads TGTGCCAGCAGCCAAGGGGCCGAGCAGTACTTC.

The gene calls are TRBV11-2 and TRBJ1-1; D unresolved. Germline assignment: CDR1 SGHAT and CDR2 FQNNGV. V shed 0 bases and J shed 3 bases, with 11 bases lying between them. This CDR3 spans 15 amino acids. The CDR3 sequence: CASSLDVIRDTEAFF. In nucleotides, the CDR3 is TGTGCCAGCAGCTTAGATGTGATTCGCGACACTGAAGCTTTCTTT.

This chain joins TRBV7-9 and TRBJ2-3; a weak D match, TRBD2 (5 bases). The length of the CDR3 is 15 residues. The ends were cut back, 5 bases at V and 0 bases at J, with 12 bases in the middle. Germline-derived CDR1 and CDR2 are SEHNR and FQNEAQ (reference sequence). CDR3 residues: CASSTTITSTDTQYF. In DNA form, the CDR3 reads TGTGCCAGCAGCACGACTATTACGAGCACAGATACGCAGTATTTT. Based on the CDR3 plus reference TRBV7-9 and TRBJ2-3, the full variable domain is DTGVSQNPRHKITKRGQNVTFRCDPISEHNRLYWYRQTLGQGPEFLTYFQNEAQLEKSRLLSDRFSAERPKGSFSTLEIQRTEQGDSAMYLCASSTTITSTDTQYFGPGTRLTVL.

This chain joins TRBV4-1 and TRBJ2-1, with 7 bases matching TRBD2. The V and J ends lost 1 base and 8 bases, in that order; junction bases with no gene match: 5. CDR1 is MGHRA, CDR2 YSYEKL, per germline. The CDR3 length is 14 residues. This chain's CDR3 is CASSQGRAGDEQFF. Written as DNA, the CDR3 is TGCGCCAGCAGCCAAGGGCGGGCGGGGGATGAGCAGTTCTTC.

The gene calls are TRBV2 and TRBJ2-6, with D possibly matching TRBD2 (5 bases). Germline CDR1 and CDR2: SNHLY and FYNNEI. The length of the CDR3 is 17 residues. The germline V and J ends were trimmed by 3 bases and 1 base, with 13 bases remaining between them. CDR3 region: CASSEEDSGSGANVLTF. CDR3 bases: TGTGCCAGCAGTGAGGAGGATTCTGGGTCTGGGGCCAACGTCCTGACTTTC.